Sequencing of this T cell receptor beta chain was carried out in a study of radiotherapy plus CTLA-4 blockade in lung cancer. Measured with immunoSEQ multiplex PCR; TCRdb has only the in-frame clones, and not every one. The sample carries fewer than 65,000 clones, around 79% recorded once. The CDR3 totals 15 residues. Trimming stripped 5 bases from V and 1 base from J, with 14 bases between. Germline CDR1 and CDR2: SNHLY and FYNNEI. V gene TRBV2 combines with J gene TRBJ1-1; a weak D match, TRBD1 (6 bases). This specimen consisted of peripheral blood, obtained from a patient treated with radiotherapy plus ipilimumab. The TCR comes from a human donor with non-small cell lung cancer whose response to radiotherapy plus ipilimumab could not be evaluated. The CDR3 loop is CASSKGGGANTEAFF. CDR3 bases: TGTGCCAGCAGTAAGGGGGGGGGCGCGAACACTGAAGCTTTCTTT.